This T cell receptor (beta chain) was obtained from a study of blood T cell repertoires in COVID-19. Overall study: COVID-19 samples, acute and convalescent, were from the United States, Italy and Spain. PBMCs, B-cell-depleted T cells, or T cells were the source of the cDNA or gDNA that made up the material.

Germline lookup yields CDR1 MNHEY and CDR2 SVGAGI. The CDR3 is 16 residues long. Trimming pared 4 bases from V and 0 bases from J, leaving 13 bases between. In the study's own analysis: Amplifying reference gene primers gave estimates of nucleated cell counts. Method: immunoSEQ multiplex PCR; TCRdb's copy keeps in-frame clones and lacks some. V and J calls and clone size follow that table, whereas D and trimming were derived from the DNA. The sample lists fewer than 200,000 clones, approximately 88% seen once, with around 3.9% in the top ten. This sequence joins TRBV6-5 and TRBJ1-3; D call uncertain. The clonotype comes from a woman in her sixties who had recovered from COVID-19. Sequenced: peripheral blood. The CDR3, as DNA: TGTGCCAGCAGTTTAGCATGGACTGGCTCTGGAAACACCATATATTTT. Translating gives CASSLAWTGSGNTIYF.